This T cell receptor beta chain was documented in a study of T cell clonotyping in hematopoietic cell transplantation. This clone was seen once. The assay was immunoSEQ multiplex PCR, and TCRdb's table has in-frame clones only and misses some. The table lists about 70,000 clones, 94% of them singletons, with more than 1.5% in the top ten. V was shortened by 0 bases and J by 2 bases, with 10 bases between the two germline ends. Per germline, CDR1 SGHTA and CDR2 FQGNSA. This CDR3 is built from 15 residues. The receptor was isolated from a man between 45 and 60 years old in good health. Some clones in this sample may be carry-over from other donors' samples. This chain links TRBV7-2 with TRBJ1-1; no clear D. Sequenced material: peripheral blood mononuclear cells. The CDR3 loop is CASSLAPGVNTEAFF. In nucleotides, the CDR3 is TGTGCCAGCAGCTTAGCCCCAGGCGTAAACACTGAAGCTTTCTTT.